The text below deals with one T cell receptor beta chain. The antigen is not known. Data came from immunoSEQ multiplex PCR; TCRdb stores just in-frame clones and leaves some out. The sample has approximately 97,000 clones, about 80% seen once; the top ten hold roughly 0.84%. This sample is part of a study of radiotherapy plus CTLA-4 blockade in lung cancer. Findings and caveats of the study: Early blood T cell clone dynamics reportedly forecast response best, with interferon-beta. Among blood TCR repertoires after radiotherapy plus ipilimumab, tumor-derived clones expanded.

This CDR3 contains 17 residues. Losses at the gene ends were 2 bases for V and 6 bases for J; bases not matched to a gene: 13. Germline assignment: CDR1 SGHAT and CDR2 FQNNGV. The sequence was collected from a human donor with non-small cell lung cancer who had stable disease on radiotherapy plus ipilimumab. Material: peripheral blood, obtained from a patient treated with radiotherapy plus ipilimumab. The chain recombines TRBV11-2 with TRBJ2-1, with TRBD1 matching over 7 bases. This CDR3 reads CASSLRPAAAGGNEQFF. In DNA, the CDR3 is TGTGCCAGCAGCTTAAGGCCGGCCGCGGCAGGGGGCAATGAGCAGTTCTTC.